The source of this T cell receptor beta chain is a study of Ad26.COV2.S vaccination and SARS-CoV-2 variants (TCRdb year 2021). Turning to the overall study: Donors in the vaccine arm were drawn from COV1001, a phase I-IIa trial of Ad26.COV2.S in healthy adults that was multicentre, randomized, double-blind and placebo-controlled. Investigators did not know the trial group allocation while performing experiments and assessing outcomes. The specificity and breadth of SARS-CoV-2-reactive T cell receptors after Ad26.COV2.S vaccination were assessed by TCRbeta repertoire sequencing. Trial participants were randomized into five groups of five, in which low-dose or high-dose Ad26.COV2.S was given once or twice, or placebo was given on both occasions. A total of 32 samples were included in the TCR-sequenced set, comprising around 19 Ad26.COV2.S vaccine recipients, 5 placebo recipients and 8 SARS-CoV-2 convalescent individuals. Ad26.COV2.S was given intramuscularly at 5x10^10 or 1x10^11 viral particles, as a single shot or as two shots 56 days apart.

Results the study describes overall, beyond this receptor: The authors noted that the TCR breadth and depth analyses may have underestimated total T cell responses. The study was not powered for comparison of responses between vaccine doses or regimens. Comparable non-spike TCR breadth was observed between vaccine and placebo recipients, consistent with only spike being contained in the vaccine. Spike-specific TCR breadth was higher in Ad26.COV2.S recipients than in placebo recipients (P = 0.0014). Substantial breadth of spike-specific CD8+ and CD4+ T cell responses was reported after vaccination.

What the treatment or condition label conveys for this sample: about 20 received Ad26.COV2.S at low or high dose, single or two shots; roughly 5 received placebo; per-sample allocation not given. Repertoires of vaccine and placebo recipients were sequenced from samples taken on day 63 after the first injection. Cohort 1b enrolled some 25 adults aged 18-55 years at a single site in Boston, USA, between 29 July and 7 August 2020. Ad26.COV2.S was a replication-incompetent adenovirus type 26 vector that expressed a prefusion-stabilized SARS-CoV-2 spike protein derived from the original Wuhan strain. The immunoSEQ Assay was used to sequence TCRbeta CDR3 regions. After extraction, genomic DNA underwent amplification by bias-controlled multiplex PCR, followed by high-throughput sequencing. Per the source publication's procedure: To quantify the absolute abundance of every unique TCRbeta CDR3 region, sequences were collapsed and filtered. T cell fraction was estimated by normalization of TCRbeta template counts to usable DNA, with usable DNA being measured through amplification of reference genes present in all nucleated cells. Repertoire TCRs were annotated as SARS-CoV-2-specific when V gene, CDR3 amino acid sequence and J gene were exactly matched to a known reactive TCR set. MIRA supplied the reference SARS-CoV-2 TCR set, which was filtered for enrichment in COVID-19-positive ImmuneCODE repertoires so that public or cross-reactive TCRs were removed. Using the MIRA antigens, annotated TCRs were further analysed by specific ORF or by position within an ORF. Breadth was defined as annotated unique rearrangements over total unique productive rearrangements; depth was the summed frequency of those rearrangements. Group comparisons of TCR breadth used two-sided Wilcoxon rank-sum tests. What TCRdb holds here is the immuneACCESS table cut down to in-frame rearrangements. Part of the clones is not present; checked against another copy, under half of the missing clones reflect an unresolved V gene, and the others are unexplained. V, J and clone size are those of that table, while D and trimming were read from the DNA. The sample yields 350,000 to 450,000 clones; more than 75% were counted once. The ten largest clonotypes hold 3% to 4% of the sample.

This clone appeared a few times. This clone's antigen is unknown. No base quality values were provided; no much bigger clone lies one nucleotide off. The TCR sequence derives from a person aged 18-65 years who received the Ad26.COV2.S COVID-19 vaccine or a placebo. Source: peripheral blood, taken in a trial of Ad26.COV2.S vaccine versus placebo.

The bases read TGTGCCAGCAGCCAAGAAGTGGGAAGGTTCTACGAGCAGTACTTC. Its protein is CASSQEVGRFYEQYF. The receptor chain draws on TRBV3-1 (or the pseudogene TRBV3-2) and TRBJ2-7; no confident D gene assignment can be made. V lost 0 bases and J lost 3 bases; the stretch between them is 12 bases long. Taken from cysteine to phenylalanine, the CDR3 has 15 residues. The sequence is cut down to CDR3 DNA, 45 bases in frame from base 1. The germline V gene encodes CDR1 LGHDT and CDR2 YNNKEL (reference sequence).